This T cell receptor beta chain originates from a study of OX40 agonist ivuxolimab in advanced cancers. The overall study: At roughly 83% male, the cohort had a mean age of around 56 years, ranging from about 23 to 80. Previous treatment with anti-PD-1, anti-PD-L1 or anti-CTLA-4 therapy was allowed; 40% had received some.

Findings of the study overall: The study found among the lowest clonal expansion in partial responders at 0.1-3.0 mg/kg.

With regard to this clone: Antigen unknown.

Sequenced by immunoSEQ multiplex PCR; TCRdb stores in-frame clones only, minus some. This sample has about 94,000 clones, with 80% to 95% found just once. This TCR derives from an adult with an advanced solid tumor such as melanoma, head and neck, liver or kidney cancer. Sequences were derived from CD4+ or CD8+ T cells sorted from blood, sampled in a trial of the OX40 agonist ivuxolimab.

The CDR3 protein is CASRLSFYSYEQYF. CDR3 sequence (DNA): TGTGCCAGCAGACTCAGCTTTTACAGCTACGAGCAGTACTTC. This chain joins TRBV7-8 and TRBJ2-7; D remains ambiguous. CDR3 length equals 14 residues. The V gene's germline CDR1 is SGHVS and CDR2 FQNEAQ. Trimming removed 6 bases at V and 3 bases at J, with 15 bases between.